One T cell receptor (beta chain) is described in this entry. In the source study's methods: Researchers report that nucleated cell counts were estimated from reference gene primer amplification. Here immunoSEQ multiplex PCR was the method, and the copy in TCRdb shows in-frame clones only, minus some. That table supplies the V and J calls and clone size; D and trimming were determined from the DNA. The table has 70,000 to 90,000 clones, around 75% seen once. This specimen belongs to a study of blood T cell repertoires in COVID-19. Study summary: From T cells, B-cell-depleted T cells, or PBMCs came the material, which was cDNA or gDNA.

Deletions cut 3 bases from V and 5 bases from J, with 7 bases between. CDR1 MDHEN and CDR2 SYDVKM come from the germline V gene. This CDR3 has 13 residues. The receptor's source is a human donor in a cohort sampled during active COVID-19. The chain has TRBV28 and TRBJ1-4; no clear D gene. The sample taken for sequencing was peripheral blood. CDR3 in DNA: TGTGCCAGCAGTTTGATTCAGAATGAAAAACTGTTTTTT. Translated, it gives CASSLIQNEKLFF.